A single T cell receptor beta chain is shown here with its context. Its matching antigen is unknown. This specimen comes from a study of CD8+ T cells in alopecia areata. Points from the study as a whole: Scalp lesions, especially in alopecia totalis/universalis, had higher clonality than normal scalp.

Extracted RNA was reverse transcribed into cDNA, the sequencing template. Sequencing was performed with immunoSEQ multiplex PCR; in TCRdb, only in-frame clones are kept and a portion is missing. The sample has some 240,000 clones; about three fifths are singletons. Germline V gene data show CDR1 as SGHTA and CDR2 as FQGNSA. This CDR3 contains 12 residues. Trimming left V 6 bases short and J 7 bases short, with 13 bases between. Treatment defined: oral pan-JAK inhibitor, 5-10 mg twice daily. The specimen was CD4+ T cells sorted from blood, collected at week 4, from a patient treated with tofacitinib. The origin of this receptor is a human donor with alopecia areata. This chain links TRBV7-2 with TRBJ2-7, with D possibly TRBD1 on 5 matching bases. The CDR3 region is CASRHRLREQYF. Written as DNA, the CDR3 is TGTGCCAGCAGACACAGGTTGCGGGAGCAGTACTTC.